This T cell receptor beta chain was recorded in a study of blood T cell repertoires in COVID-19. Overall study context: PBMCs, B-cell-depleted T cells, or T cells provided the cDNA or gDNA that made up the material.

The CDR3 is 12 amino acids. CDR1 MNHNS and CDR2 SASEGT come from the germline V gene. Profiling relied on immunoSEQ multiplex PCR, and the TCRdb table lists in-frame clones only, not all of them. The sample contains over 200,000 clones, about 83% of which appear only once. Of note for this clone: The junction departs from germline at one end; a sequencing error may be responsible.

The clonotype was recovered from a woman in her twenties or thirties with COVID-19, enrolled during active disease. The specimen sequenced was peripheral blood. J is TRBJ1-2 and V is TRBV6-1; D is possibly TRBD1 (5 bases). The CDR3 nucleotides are TGTGCCAGCAGAGAAGGGGCGGGTGGCTACACCTTC. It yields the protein CASREGAGGYTF.